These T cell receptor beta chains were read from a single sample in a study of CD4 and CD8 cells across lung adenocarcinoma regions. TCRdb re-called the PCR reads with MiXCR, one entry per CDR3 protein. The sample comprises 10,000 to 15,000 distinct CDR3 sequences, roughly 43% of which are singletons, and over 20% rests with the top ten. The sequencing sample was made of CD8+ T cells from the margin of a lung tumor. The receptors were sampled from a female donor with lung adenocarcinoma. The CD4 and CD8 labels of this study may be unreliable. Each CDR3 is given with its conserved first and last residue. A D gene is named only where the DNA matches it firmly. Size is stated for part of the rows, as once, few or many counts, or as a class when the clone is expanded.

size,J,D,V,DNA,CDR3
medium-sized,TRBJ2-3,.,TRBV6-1,TGTGCCAGCACCTTCGGAGTCACTAGCACAGATACGCAGTATTTT,CASTFGVTSTDTQYF
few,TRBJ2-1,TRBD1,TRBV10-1,TGCGCCAGCAGTGGAACAGACAGGGGCCCCTACAATGAGCAGTTCTTC,CASSGTDRGPYNEQFF
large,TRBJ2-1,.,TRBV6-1,TGTGCCAGCAGTGAAGTTTGGGGCTACAATGAGCAGTTCTTC,CASSEVWGYNEQFF
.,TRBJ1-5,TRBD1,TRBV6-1,TGTGCCAGCAGTCGAGAAGGGACAGGGGGTAATCAGCCCCAGCATTTT,CASSREGTGGNQPQHF
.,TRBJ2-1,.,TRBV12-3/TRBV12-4,TGTGCCAGCAGTTTTGGGGTTTACAATGAGCAGTTCTTC,CASSFGVYNEQFF
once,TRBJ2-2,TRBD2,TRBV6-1,TGTGCCAGCGGAGACGAGCGGGGTGCGGGAACCGGGGAGCTGTATTTT,CASGDERGAGTGELYF
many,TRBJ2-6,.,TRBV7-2,TGTGCCAGCAGGCGGCCTGGCGAGGGGGCCAACGTCCTGACTTTC,CASRRPGEGANVLTF
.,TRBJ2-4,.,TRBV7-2,TGTGCCAGCAGGGGAGGGGGTAGCCGTAGCCAAGAGACCCAGTACTTT,CASRGGGSRSQETQYF
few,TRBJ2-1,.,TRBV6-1,TGTGCCAGCAGCCCAGCCCCCTACGAGCAGTTCTTC,CASSPAPYEQFF
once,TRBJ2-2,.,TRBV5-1,TGCGCCAGCGGGCTGGGGGTTAACACCGGGGAGCTGTTTTTT,CASGLGVNTGELFF
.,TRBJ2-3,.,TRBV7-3,TGTGCCAGCCGCGGGACACGGCACGCAGATACGCAGTATTTT,CASRGTRHADTQYF
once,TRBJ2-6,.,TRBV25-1,TGTGCCAGCAGTGAATGGGCTGGGGCCAACGTGCAGACTTTC,CASSEWAGANVQTF
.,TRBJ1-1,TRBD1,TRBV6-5,TGTGCCAGCAGTTTAACAGGGGGCGGGAACACTGAAGCTTTCTTT,CASSLTGGGNTEAFF
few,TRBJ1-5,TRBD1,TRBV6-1,TGTGCCAGCAGTGAAGTGTTGGGACAGAATAATCAGCCCCACCATTTT,CASSEVLGQNNQPHHF
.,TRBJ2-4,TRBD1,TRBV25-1,TGTGCCACGGGGCAAGGGGGCCGTGACCAAGAGACCCAGTATTTC,CATGQGGRDQETQYF
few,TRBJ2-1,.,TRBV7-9,TGTGCCAGCAGCTTCGGTGGGGCTGGTGAGCAGTTCTTC,CASSFGGAGEQFF
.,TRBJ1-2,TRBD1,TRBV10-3,TGTGCCATCAGGATACAGGGGAGGGATGGCTACACCTTC,CAIRIQGRDGYTF
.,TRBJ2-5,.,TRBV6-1,TGTGCCAGGGGTGACGGGGGCCGGGGGCAAGATACCCAGTACTTC,CARGDGGRGQDTQYF
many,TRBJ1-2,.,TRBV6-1,TGTGCCAGCAGCCCACTTAGGGCTAACTATGGCTACACCTTC,CASSPLRANYGYTF
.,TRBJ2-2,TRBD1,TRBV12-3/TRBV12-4,TGTGCCAGCAGTTACGACAGGGGGGCTTTGAACACAGGGGCGCTGTTTTTT,CASSYDRGALNTGALFF
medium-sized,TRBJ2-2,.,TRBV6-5,TGTGCCAGCAGTTACCTCCAGGGTTTGGACACCGGGGAGCTGTTTTTT,CASSYLQGLDTGELFF
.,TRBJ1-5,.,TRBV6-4,TGTGCCAGCAGTGACCCGCGCAATCAGCCCCAGCATTTT,CASSDPRNQPQHF
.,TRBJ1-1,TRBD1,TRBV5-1,TGCGCCAGCAGCCCTATCGGGACAGGGAACACTGAAGCTTTCTTT,CASSPIGTGNTEAFF
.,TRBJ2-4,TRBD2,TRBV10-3,TGTCCGCGTCTCGGGGGGGTGAGCCAAAACATGCAGTACTTC,CPRLGGVSQNMQYF
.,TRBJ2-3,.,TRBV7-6,TGTGCCAGCAGGTCCCCACACGCGGGGGACACAGAGACGCAGTATTTC,CASRSPHAGDTETQYF
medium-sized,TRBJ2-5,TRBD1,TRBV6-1,TGTGCCAGCAGCGGACAGGGGGCGCAAGAGACCCAGTACTTC,CASSGQGAQETQYF